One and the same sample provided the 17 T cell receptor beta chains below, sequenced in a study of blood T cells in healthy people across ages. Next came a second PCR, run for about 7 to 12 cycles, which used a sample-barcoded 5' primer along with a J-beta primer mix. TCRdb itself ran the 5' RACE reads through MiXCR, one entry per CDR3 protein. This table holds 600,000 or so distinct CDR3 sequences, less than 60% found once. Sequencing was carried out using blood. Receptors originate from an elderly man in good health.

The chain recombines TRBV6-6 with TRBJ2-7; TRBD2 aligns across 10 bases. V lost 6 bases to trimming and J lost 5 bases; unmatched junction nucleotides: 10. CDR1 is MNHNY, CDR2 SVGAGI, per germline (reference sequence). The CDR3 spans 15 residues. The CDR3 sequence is CASRSLAGVRDEQYF. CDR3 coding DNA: TGTGCCAGCAGGTCCCTAGCGGGAGTTCGGGACGAGCAGTACTTC.

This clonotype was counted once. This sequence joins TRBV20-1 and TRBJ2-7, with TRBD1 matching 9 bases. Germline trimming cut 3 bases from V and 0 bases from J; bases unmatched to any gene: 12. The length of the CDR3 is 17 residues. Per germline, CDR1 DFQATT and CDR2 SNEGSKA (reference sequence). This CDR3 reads CSARGSPGQGSSYEQYF. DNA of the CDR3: TGCAGTGCTAGGGGGTCTCCGGGACAGGGAAGCTCCTACGAGCAGTACTTC.

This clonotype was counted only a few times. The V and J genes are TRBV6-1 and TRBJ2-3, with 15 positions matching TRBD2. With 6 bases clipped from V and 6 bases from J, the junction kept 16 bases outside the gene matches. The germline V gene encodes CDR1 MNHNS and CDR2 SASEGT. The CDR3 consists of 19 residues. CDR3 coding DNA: TGTGCCAGCAGCCTGTGGACTAGCGGGGGGGCGGTTCGACCGGATACGCAGTATTTT. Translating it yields CASSLWTSGGAVRPDTQYF.

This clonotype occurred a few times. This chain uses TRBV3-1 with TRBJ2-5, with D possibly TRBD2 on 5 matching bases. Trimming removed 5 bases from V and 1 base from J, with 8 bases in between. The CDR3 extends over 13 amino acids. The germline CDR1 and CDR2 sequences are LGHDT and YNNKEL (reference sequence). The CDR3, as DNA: TGTGCCAGCAGCGGCGGGTCCCAAGAGACCCAGTACTTC. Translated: CASSGGSQETQYF.

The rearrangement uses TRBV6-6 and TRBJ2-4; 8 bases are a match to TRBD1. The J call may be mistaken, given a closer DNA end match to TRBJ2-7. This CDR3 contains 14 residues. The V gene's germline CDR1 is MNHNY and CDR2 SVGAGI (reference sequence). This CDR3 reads CASSYSSGGNEQYF. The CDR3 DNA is TGTGCCAGCAGTTACTCATCAGGGGGCAACGAGCAGTACTTC.

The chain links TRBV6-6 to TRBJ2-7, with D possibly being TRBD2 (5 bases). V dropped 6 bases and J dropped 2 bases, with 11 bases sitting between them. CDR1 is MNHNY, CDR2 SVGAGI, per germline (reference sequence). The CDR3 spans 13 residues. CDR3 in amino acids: CASRKDSAYEQYF. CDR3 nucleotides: TGTGCCAGCAGAAAGGACTCCGCCTACGAGCAGTACTTC.

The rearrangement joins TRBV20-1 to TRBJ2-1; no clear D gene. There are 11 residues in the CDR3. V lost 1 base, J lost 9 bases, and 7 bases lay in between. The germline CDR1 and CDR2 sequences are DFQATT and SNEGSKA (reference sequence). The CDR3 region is CSARGPGEQFF. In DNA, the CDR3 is TGCAGTGCTAGAGGCCCGGGTGAGCAGTTCTTC.

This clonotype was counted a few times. CDR3 loop: CASSREGNSNQPQHF. The CDR3 bases are TGTGCCAGCAGCCGAGAGGGCAATAGCAATCAGCCCCAGCATTTT. The chain combines TRBV7-9 with TRBJ1-5; no definite D call. The CDR3 is made up of 15 amino acids. V gave up 5 bases and J gave up 0 bases, with 11 bases separating them. CDR1 is SEHNR and CDR2 is FQNEAQ in the germline V gene (reference sequence).

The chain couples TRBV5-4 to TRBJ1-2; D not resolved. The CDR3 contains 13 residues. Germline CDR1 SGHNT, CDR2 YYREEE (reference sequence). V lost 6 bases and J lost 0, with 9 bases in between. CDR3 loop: CASTPSSNYGYTF. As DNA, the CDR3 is TGTGCCAGCACCCCCAGCTCTAACTATGGCTACACCTTC.

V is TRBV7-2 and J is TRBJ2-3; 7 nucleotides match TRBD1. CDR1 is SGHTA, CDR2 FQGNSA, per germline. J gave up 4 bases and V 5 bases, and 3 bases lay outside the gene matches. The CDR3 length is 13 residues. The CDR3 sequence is CASSRQGADTQYF. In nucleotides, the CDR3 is TGTGCCAGCAGCCGGCAGGGGGCAGATACGCAGTATTTT.

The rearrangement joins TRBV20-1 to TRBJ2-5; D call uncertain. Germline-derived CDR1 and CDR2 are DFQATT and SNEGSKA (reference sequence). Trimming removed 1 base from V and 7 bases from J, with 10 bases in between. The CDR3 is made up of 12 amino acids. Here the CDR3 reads CSARVGSGTQYF. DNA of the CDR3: TGCAGTGCTAGAGTCGGATCCGGGACCCAGTACTTC.

The CDR3 region has the DNA TGTGCCAGCAGTTTCCGGGTTCGCTGGGAGCAGTTCTTC. Protein sequence: CASSFRVRWEQFF. The chain recombines TRBV12-3 or TRBV12-4 with TRBJ2-1; D uncertain. V lost 3 bases, J lost 10 bases, and 13 bases lay in between. This CDR3 has 13 residues.

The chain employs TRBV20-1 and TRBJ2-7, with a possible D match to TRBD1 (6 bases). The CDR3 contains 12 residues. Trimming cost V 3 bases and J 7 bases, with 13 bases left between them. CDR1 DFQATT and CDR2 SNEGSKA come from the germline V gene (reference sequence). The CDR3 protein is CSARRDIGEQYF. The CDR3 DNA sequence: TGCAGTGCTAGGAGGGACATTGGGGAGCAGTACTTC.

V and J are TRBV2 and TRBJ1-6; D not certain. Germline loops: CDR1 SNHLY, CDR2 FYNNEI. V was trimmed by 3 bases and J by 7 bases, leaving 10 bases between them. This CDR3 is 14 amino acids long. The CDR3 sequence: CASSETTINSPLHF. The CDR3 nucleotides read TGTGCCAGCAGTGAGACGACGATCAATTCACCCCTCCACTTT.

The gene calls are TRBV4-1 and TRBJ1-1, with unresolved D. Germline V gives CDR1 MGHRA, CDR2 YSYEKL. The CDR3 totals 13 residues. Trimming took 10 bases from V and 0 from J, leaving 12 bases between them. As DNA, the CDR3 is TGCGCCACCTCACCCAACATGAACACTGAAGCTTTCTTT. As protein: CATSPNMNTEAFF.

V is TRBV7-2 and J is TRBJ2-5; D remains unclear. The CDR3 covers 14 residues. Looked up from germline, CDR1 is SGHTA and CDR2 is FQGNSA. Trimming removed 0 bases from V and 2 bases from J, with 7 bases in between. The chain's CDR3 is CASSLARAQETQYF. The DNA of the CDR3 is TGTGCCAGCAGCTTAGCTAGGGCACAAGAGACCCAGTACTTC.

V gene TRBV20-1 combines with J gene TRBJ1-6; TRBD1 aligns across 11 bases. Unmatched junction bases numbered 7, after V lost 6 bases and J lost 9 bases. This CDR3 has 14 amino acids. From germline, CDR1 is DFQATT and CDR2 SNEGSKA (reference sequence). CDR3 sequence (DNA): TGCAGTGCGAGCGGGACAGGGGGTTCTTCACCCCTCCACTTT. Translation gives CSASGTGGSSPLHF.